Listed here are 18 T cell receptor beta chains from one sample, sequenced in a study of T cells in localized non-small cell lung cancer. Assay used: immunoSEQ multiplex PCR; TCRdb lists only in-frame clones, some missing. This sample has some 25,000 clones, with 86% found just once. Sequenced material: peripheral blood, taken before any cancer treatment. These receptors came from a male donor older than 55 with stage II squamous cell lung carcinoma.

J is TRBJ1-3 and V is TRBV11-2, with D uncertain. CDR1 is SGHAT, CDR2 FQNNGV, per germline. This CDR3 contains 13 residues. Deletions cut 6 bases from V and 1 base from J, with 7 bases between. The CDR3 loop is CASRLVSGNTIYF. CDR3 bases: TGTGCCAGCAGGCTCGTTTCTGGAAACACCATATATTTT.

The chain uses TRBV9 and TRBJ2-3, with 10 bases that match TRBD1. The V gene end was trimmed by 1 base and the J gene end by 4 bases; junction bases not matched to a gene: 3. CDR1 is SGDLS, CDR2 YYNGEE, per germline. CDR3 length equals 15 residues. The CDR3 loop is CASSVPGTGADTQYF. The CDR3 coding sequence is TGTGCCAGCAGCGTACCCGGGACAGGGGCAGATACGCAGTATTTT.

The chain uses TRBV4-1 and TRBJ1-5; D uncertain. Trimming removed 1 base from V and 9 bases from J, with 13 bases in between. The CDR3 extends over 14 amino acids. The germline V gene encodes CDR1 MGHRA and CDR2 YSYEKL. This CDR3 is CASSQGDIRGPQHF. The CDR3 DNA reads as TGCGCCAGCAGCCAAGGTGACATCCGGGGGCCCCAGCATTTT.

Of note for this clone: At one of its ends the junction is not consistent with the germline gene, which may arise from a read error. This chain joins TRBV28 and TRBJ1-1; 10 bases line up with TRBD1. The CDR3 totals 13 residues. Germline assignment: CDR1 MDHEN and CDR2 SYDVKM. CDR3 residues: CIATGTGVTEAFF. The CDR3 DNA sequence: TGCATCGCAACCGGGACAGGGGTCACTGAAGCTTTCTTT.

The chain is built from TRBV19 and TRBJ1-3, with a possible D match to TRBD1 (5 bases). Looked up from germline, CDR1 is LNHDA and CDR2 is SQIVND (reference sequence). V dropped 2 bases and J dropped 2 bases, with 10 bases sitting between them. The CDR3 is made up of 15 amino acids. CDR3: CASSITGVPGNTIYF. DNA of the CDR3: TGTGCCAGTAGTATAACAGGAGTGCCTGGAAACACCATATATTTT. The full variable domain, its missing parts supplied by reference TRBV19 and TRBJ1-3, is DGGITQSPKYLFRKEGQNVTLSCEQNLNHDAMYWYRQDPGQGLRLIYYSQIVNDFQKGDIAEGYSVSREKKESFPLTVTSAQKNPTAFYLCASSITGVPGNTIYFGEGSWLTVV.

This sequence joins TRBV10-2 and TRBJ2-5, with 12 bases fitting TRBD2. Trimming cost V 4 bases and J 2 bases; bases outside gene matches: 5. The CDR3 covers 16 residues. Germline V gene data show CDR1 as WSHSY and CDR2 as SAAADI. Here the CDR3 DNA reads TGCGCCAGCAGTGGGACTAGCGGGGTTCAGCAAGAGACCCAGTACTTC. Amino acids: CASSGTSGVQQETQYF.

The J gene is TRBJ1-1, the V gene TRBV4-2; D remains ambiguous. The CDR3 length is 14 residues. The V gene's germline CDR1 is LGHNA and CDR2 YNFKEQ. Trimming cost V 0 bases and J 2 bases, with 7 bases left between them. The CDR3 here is CASSQDISNTEAFF. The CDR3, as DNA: TGTGCCAGCAGCCAAGATATAAGCAACACTGAAGCTTTCTTT.

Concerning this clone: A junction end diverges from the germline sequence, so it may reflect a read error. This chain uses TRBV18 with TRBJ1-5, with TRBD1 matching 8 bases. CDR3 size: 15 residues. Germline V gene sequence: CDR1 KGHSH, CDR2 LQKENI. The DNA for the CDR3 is TGTGCCAGCTCATCCGACAGGGGAAAAGATCAGACCCAGCATTTT. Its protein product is CASSSDRGKDQTQHF.

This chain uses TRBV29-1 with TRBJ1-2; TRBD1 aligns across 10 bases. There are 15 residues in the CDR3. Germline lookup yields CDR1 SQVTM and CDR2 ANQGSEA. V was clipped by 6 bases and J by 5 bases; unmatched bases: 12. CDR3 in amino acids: CSVKISGTGVYGYTF. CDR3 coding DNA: TGCAGCGTGAAAATATCCGGGACAGGGGTTTATGGCTACACCTTC.

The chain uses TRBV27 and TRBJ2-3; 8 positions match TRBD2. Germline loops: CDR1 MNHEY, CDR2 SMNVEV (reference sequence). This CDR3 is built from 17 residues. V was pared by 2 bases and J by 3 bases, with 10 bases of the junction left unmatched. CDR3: CASSLESGRGWTDTQYF. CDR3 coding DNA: TGTGCCAGCAGTTTAGAGAGCGGGAGAGGTTGGACAGATACGCAGTATTTT.

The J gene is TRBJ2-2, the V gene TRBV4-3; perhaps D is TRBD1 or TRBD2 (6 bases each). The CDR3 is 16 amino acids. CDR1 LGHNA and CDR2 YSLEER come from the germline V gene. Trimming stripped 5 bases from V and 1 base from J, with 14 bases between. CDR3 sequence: CASSKAGGMNTGELFF. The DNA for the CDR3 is TGCGCCAGCAGCAAAGCCGGGGGCATGAACACCGGGGAGCTGTTTTTT.

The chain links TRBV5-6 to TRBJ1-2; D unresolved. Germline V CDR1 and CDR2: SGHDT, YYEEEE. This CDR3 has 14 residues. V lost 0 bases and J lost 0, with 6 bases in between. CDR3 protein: CASSLDRPNYGYTF. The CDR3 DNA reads TGTGCCAGCAGCTTGGATAGACCTAACTATGGCTACACCTTC.

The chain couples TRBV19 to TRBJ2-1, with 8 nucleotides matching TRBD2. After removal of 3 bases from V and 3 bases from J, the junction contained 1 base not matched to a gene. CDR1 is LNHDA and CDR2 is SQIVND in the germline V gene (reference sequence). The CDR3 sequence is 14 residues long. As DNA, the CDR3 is TGTGCCAGTAGTATGCTAGCGGGCTACAATGAGCAGTTCTTC. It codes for CASSMLAGYNEQFF.

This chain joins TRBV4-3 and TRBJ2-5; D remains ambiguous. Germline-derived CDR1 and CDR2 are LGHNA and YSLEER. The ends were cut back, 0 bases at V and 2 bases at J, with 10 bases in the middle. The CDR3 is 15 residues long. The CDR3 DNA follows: TGCGCCAGCAGCCAAGAGGGCAGGACGCAAGAGACCCAGTACTTC. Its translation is CASSQEGRTQETQYF.

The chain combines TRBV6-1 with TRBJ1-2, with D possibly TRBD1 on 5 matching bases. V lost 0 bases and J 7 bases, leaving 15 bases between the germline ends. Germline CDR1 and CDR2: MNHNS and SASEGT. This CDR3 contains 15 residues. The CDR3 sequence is CASSEAGTLLRGYTF. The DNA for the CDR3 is TGTGCCAGCAGTGAAGCCGGGACCCTTCTGCGTGGCTACACCTTC.

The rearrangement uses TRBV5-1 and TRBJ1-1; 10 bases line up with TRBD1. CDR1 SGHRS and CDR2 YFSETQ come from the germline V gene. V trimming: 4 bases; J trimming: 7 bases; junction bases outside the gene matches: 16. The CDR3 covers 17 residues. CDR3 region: CASSGALSGTGASEAFF. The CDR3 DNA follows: TGCGCCAGCAGCGGGGCCCTCTCCGGGACAGGGGCAAGTGAAGCTTTCTTT.

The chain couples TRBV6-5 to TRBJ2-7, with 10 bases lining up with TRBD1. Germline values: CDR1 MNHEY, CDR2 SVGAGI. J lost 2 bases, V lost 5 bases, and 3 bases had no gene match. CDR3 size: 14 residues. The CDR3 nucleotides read TGTGCCAGCAGTCTGGACAGGGGGACCTACGAGCAGTACTTC. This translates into CASSLDRGTYEQYF.

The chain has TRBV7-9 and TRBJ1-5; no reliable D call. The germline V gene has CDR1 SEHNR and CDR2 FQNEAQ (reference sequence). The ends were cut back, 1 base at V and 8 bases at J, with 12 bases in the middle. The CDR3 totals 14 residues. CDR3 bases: TGTGCCAGCAGCTTAGAAGCTGGCCCGGAGCCCCAGCATTTT. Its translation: CASSLEAGPEPQHF.